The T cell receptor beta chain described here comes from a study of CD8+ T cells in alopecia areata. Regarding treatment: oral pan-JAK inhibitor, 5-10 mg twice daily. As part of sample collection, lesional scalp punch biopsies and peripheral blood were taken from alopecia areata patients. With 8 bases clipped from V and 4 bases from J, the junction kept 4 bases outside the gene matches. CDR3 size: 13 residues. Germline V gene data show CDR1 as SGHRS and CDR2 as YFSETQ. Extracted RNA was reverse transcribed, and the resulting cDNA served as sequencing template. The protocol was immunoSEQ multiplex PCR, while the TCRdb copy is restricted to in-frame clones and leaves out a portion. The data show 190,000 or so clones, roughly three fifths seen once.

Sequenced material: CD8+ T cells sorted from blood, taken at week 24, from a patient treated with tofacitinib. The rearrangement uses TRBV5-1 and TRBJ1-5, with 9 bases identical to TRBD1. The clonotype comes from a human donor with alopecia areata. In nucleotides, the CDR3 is TGCGCCAGGGGACAGGGAGAGAATCAGCCCCAGCATTTT. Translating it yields CARGQGENQPQHF. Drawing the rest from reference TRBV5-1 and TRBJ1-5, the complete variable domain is KAGVTQTPRYLIKTRGQQVTLSCSPISGHRSVSWYQQTPGQGLQFLFEYFSETQRNKGNFPGRFSGRQFSNSRSEMNVSTLELGDSALYLCARGQGENQPQHFGDGTRLSIL.